Listed here are 20 T cell receptor beta chains from one sample, sequenced in a study of low-dose radiotherapy and immunotherapy resistance in tumors. The time point here: before trial treatment. Priming of first-strand cDNA relied on TRAV- and TRBV-specific primers (covering alpha and beta chains). The PCR that amplified TCRs ran for 20 to 25 cycles, relying on a constant-region primer and a V-primer adapter. TCRdb recomputed calls from the reads with MiXCR, one row per CDR3 protein. The table lists 55,000 to 80,000 distinct CDR3 sequences, 26% of them singletons. Sequencing used PBMCs, obtained before treatment. The receptor set was obtained from a male donor with rectosigmoid adenocarcinoma.

The J gene is TRBJ2-1, the V gene TRBV12-3 or TRBV12-4, with TRBD2 identical over 13 bases. The trim removed 8 bases at V and 9 bases at J, leaving 10 bases unmatched. The CDR3 sequence is 15 residues long. The CDR3 here is CASGGLAGSSGEQFF. CDR3 DNA: TGTGCCAGCGGGGGACTAGCGGGAAGTTCCGGTGAGCAGTTCTTC.

This clonotype has a count of ten or more. This chain uses TRBV29-1 with TRBJ2-1; D possibly uses TRBD1 or TRBD2 (5 bases each). V was clipped by 5 bases and J by 7 bases, with 24 bases between them. This CDR3 spans 16 amino acids. Germline-derived CDR1 and CDR2 are SQVTM and ANQGSEA. The CDR3 spells CSVSGHPGTQPNEQFF. DNA of the CDR3: TGCAGCGTTTCTGGACATCCCGGGACGCAACCTAATGAGCAGTTCTTC.

This clonotype was seen repeatedly, ten times or more. The DNA of the CDR3 is TGTGCCAGCAGGCCCCAGGCGTTGGGCTCCTACGAGCAGTACTTC. It encodes CASRPQALGSYEQYF. The chain employs TRBV27 and TRBJ2-7; D call uncertain. The CDR3 extends over 15 amino acids. Per germline, CDR1 MNHEY and CDR2 SMNVEV (reference sequence). Trimming shortened V by 6 bases and J by 0 bases, and 15 bases separated the two germline ends.

This clonotype was observed at least ten times. V and J are TRBV7-9 and TRBJ2-1; D uncertain. V was cut by 2 bases and J by 0 bases, with 5 bases left in between. This CDR3 has 14 amino acids. Germline CDR1 and CDR2: SEHNR and FQNEAQ (reference sequence). CDR3 DNA sequence: TGTGCCAGCAGCTTATACCTCTCCTACAATGAGCAGTTCTTC. Encoded protein: CASSLYLSYNEQFF.

Ten or more counts support this clonotype. The chain carries TRBV14 and TRBJ2-5; 9 bases map to TRBD1. V lost 4 bases and J lost 0; bases outside the gene matches: 15. This CDR3 has 19 amino acids. The germline CDR1 and CDR2 sequences are SGHDN and FVKESK. The CDR3 coding sequence is TGTGCCAGCAGCCCCTACTCAACAGGGGGCAGGGGGTACCAAGAGACCCAGTACTTC. Its protein product is CASSPYSTGGRGYQETQYF.

This clonotype was recorded at least ten times. The chain carries TRBV5-4 and TRBJ2-7; 11 bases align to TRBD2. Germline CDR1 reads SGHNT; CDR2 reads YYREEE (reference sequence). J gave up 7 bases and V 2 bases, and 8 bases lay outside the gene matches. The CDR3 runs to 15 residues. The chain's CDR3 is CASSFSGGALGEQYF. DNA for the CDR3: TGTGCCAGCAGCTTTAGCGGGGGGGCGTTGGGAGAGCAGTACTTC.

V and J are TRBV11-2 and TRBJ2-3; tentative D call: TRBD2 (6 bases). Germline V lookup: CDR1 SGHAT, CDR2 FQNNGV. The V end lost 5 bases, the J end lost 6 bases, and 21 bases lay between the germline ends. The CDR3 totals 16 residues. The CDR3 DNA reads as TGTGCCAGCAGCGGCCGGGACTCCCTCCTTCCGGATACGCAGTATTTT. It is translated as CASSGRDSLLPDTQYF.

The V gene is TRBV28, the J gene TRBJ2-2; D perhaps matches TRBD2 (7 bases). Germline CDR1 and CDR2: MDHEN and SYDVKM. Trimming shortened V by 3 bases and J by 3 bases, and 11 bases separated the two germline ends. The length of the CDR3 is 15 residues. This chain's CDR3 is CASSLGGRDTGELFF. As DNA, the CDR3 is TGTGCCAGCAGTTTGGGGGGGCGGGACACCGGGGAGCTGTTTTTT.

The table lists this clonotype with many counts. J is TRBJ2-5 and V is TRBV5-8; no clear D gene. This CDR3 is built from 15 residues. Germline CDR1 reads SGHTS; CDR2 reads YDEGEE. Trimming removed 1 base from V and 2 bases from J, with 12 bases in between. The CDR3 DNA reads TGTGCCAGCAGCTTGAGATGGCCAAATCAAGAGACCCAGTACTTC. Residues: CASSLRWPNQETQYF.

In its sample, this clonotype was seen many times. This chain uses TRBV4-1 with TRBJ2-7; 8 bases line up with TRBD1. The CDR3 loop spans 15 amino acids. CDR1 and CDR2 (germline): MGHRA, YSYEKL. With V trimmed by 2 bases and J by 1 base, 4 bases remained unmatched. The CDR3 DNA reads as TGCGCCAGCAGCCAACCTACAGGGGGGTCCTACGAGCAGTACTTC. The encoded protein is CASSQPTGGSYEQYF.

This clonotype came up many times. The CDR3 DNA sequence: TGTGCCAGTCCCCAAAATCAGCCCCAGCATTTT. It translates to CASPQNQPQHF. The J gene is TRBJ1-5, the V gene TRBV3-1; D unresolved. The CDR3 has 11 amino acids. Trimming took 9 bases from V and 4 from J, leaving 7 bases between them. Germline CDR1 LGHDT, CDR2 YNNKEL (reference sequence).

Worth noting for this clonotype: Given the absence of the conserved phenylalanine or tryptophan at the CDR3 end, a read error is likely. This chain connects TRBV28 to TRBJ2-7; 8 bases line up with TRBD1. Per the germline V gene, CDR1 is MDHEN and CDR2 is SYDVKM. This CDR3 has 16 residues. The trim removed 2 bases at V and 3 bases at J, leaving 9 bases unmatched. The CDR3, as DNA: TGTGCCAGCAGTTTACCCACTTGCGACAGGGGCTACGAGCAGTACTCC. This sequence encodes CASSLPTCDRGYEQYS.

This clonotype has a count of ten or more. The chain employs TRBV28 and TRBJ1-3; 9 bases are shared with TRBD1. The CDR3 consists of 17 residues. Germline CDR1 and CDR2: MDHEN and SYDVKM. V was clipped by 4 bases and J by 4 bases; unmatched bases: 11. The chain's CDR3 is CASSYLAQGAYGNTIYF. CDR3 DNA: TGTGCCAGCAGTTACCTAGCACAGGGGGCTTACGGAAACACCATATATTTT. The full variable domain, with the rest looked up from reference TRBV28 and TRBJ1-3, is DVKVTQSSRYLVKRTGEKVFLECVQDMDHENMFWYRQDPGLGLRLIYFSYDVKMKEKGDIPEGYSVSREKKERFSLILESASTNQTSMYLCASSYLAQGAYGNTIYFGEGSWLTVV.

In its sample, this clonotype was seen many times. This sequence joins TRBV28 and TRBJ1-4; D uncertain. Germline-derived CDR1 and CDR2 are MDHEN and SYDVKM. V lost 5 bases to trimming and J lost 8 bases, with 6 bases between them. The length of the CDR3 is 11 residues. For the CDR3, the DNA is TGTGCCAGCAGTCCTGGGGAAAAACTGTTTTTT. Translation gives CASSPGEKLFF.

This clonotype was recorded many times. This chain links TRBV12-3 or TRBV12-4 with TRBJ1-1, with D perhaps TRBD1 (5 bases). V gave up 5 bases and J gave up 4 bases, with 17 bases separating them. The CDR3 is 15 amino acids. CDR3 sequence reads: CASSPWDRLVTEAFF. The CDR3 region has the DNA TGTGCCAGCAGTCCATGGGACCGGCTGGTCACTGAAGCTTTCTTT.

This clonotype was picked up many times. This chain joins TRBV2 and TRBJ1-1; 9 positions agree with TRBD1. The CDR3 has 15 residues. Germline V gives CDR1 SNHLY, CDR2 FYNNEI. V was clipped by 3 bases and J by 5 bases; unmatched bases: 7. The CDR3 sequence: CASSEHRGRGTEAFF. The CDR3 DNA is TGTGCCAGCAGTGAGCACAGGGGGCGAGGGACTGAAGCTTTCTTT.

The J gene is TRBJ2-7, the V gene TRBV2; D unclear. Trimming left V 7 bases short and J 2 bases short, with 9 bases between. This CDR3 has 12 residues. CDR1 is SNHLY, CDR2 FYNNEI, per germline. Written as DNA, the CDR3 is TGTGCCAGCAAAGTCGGACCCTACGAGCAGTACTTC. As protein: CASKVGPYEQYF. Variable domain in full (rest from reference TRBV2 and TRBJ2-7): EPEVTQTPSHQVTQMGQEVILRCVPISNHLYFYWYRQILGQKVEFLVSFYNNEISEKSEIFDDQFSVERPDGSNFTLKIRSTKLEDSAMYFCASKVGPYEQYFGPGTRLTVT.

This clonotype was seen more than once but under ten times. The CDR3 nucleotides are TGTGCCAGCAGTGAACCGGGACTGCTCACAGATACGCAGTATTTT. Its translation is CASSEPGLLTDTQYF. The rearrangement joins TRBV25-1 to TRBJ2-3, with D tentatively TRBD2 (6 bases). The germline V gene has CDR1 MGHDK and CDR2 SYGVNS. There are 15 residues in the CDR3. The germline V and J ends were trimmed by 2 bases and 2 bases, with 11 bases remaining between them.

This clonotype was counted at least ten times. This chain links TRBV29-1 with TRBJ2-6, with 7 bases identical to TRBD1. The CDR3 length is 15 residues. Trimming cost V 6 bases and J 0 bases; bases outside gene matches: 5. CDR1 and CDR2 from the germline V gene are SQVTM and ANQGSEA. CDR3 loop: CSVTGTASGANVLTF. CDR3 nucleotide sequence: TGCAGCGTGACCGGGACAGCCTCTGGGGCCAACGTCCTGACTTTC.

This clonotype was detected many times. One end of the junction is discordant with germline, which a read error may explain. V usage is TRBV28 and J usage is TRBJ2-5; D not certain. The CDR3 is 13 residues long. Germline lookup yields CDR1 MDHEN and CDR2 SYDVKM. The CDR3, as DNA: TGTGCCAGTAGTTTAGGACACCAAGAGACCCAGTACTTC. This encodes CASSLGHQETQYF.